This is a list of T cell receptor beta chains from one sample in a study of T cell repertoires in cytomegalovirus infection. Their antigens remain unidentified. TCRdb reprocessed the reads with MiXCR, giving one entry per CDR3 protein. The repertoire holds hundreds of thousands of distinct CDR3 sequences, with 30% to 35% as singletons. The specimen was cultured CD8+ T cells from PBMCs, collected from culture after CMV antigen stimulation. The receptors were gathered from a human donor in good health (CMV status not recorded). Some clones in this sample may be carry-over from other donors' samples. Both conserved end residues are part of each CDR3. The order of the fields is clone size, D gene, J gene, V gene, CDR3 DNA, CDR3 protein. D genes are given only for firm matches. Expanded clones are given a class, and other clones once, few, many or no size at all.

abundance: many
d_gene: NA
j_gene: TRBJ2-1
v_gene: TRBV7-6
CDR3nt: TGTGCCAGCAGCTTAAACATAGACTTACGCAATGAGCAGTTCTTC
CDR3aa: CASSLNIDLRNEQFF

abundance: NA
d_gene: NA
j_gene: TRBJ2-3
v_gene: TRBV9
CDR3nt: TGTGCCAGCAGCGACCCGGTTTACGGCACAGATACGCAGTATTTT
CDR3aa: CASSDPVYGTDTQYF

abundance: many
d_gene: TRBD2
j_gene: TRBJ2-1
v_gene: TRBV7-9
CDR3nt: TGTGCCAGCAGCTTAGTTTCCGGGGGGGCCTTATACAATGAGCAGTTCTTC
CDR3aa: CASSLVSGGALYNEQFF

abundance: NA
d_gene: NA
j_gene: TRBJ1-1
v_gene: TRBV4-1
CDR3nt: TGCGCCAGCAGCCAAGTTCGGGGGGACCTTGAAGCTTTCTTT
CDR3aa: CASSQVRGDLEAFF

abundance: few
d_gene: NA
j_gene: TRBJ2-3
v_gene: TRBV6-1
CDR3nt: TGTGCCAGCAGTCCCGACGGCCCGACGGGCACAGATACGCAGTATTTT
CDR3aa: CASSPDGPTGTDTQYF

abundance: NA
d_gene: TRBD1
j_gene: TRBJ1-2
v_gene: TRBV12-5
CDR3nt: TGTGCTAGTGGTTTCTCTATCGAAGCTAGGACAGGGGATCGTGGCTACACCTTC
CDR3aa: CASGFSIEARTGDRGYTF

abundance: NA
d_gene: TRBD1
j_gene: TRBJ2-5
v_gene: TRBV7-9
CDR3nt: TGTGCCAGCAAGGACAGGTACCAAGAGACCCAGTACTTC
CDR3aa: CASKDRYQETQYF

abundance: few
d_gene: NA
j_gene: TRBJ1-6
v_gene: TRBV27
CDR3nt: TGTGCCAGCACCCAGGGCTCTGTTAATTCACCCCTCCACTTT
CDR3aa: CASTQGSVNSPLHF

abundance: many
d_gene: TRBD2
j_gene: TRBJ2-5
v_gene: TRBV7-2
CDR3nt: TGTGCCAGCAGCTTAGTGGCTAGCGGGGGGCAAGAGACCCAGTACTTC
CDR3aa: CASSLVASGGQETQYF

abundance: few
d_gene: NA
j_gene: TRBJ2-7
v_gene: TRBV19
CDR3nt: TGTGCCAGTAGTATAACAGTTAGAGGAACCTACGAGCAGTACTTC
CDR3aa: CASSITVRGTYEQYF

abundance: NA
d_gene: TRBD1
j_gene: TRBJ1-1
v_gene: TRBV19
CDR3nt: TGTGCCAGTAGTATATCCCCGGGACAGGGGGCGCACACTGAAGCTTTCTTT
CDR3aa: CASSISPGQGAHTEAFF

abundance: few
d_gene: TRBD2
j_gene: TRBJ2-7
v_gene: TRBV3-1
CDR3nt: TGTGCCAGCAGCCACCTAGCGGGGGGGAAATCCTACGAGCAGTACTTC
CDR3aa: CASSHLAGGKSYEQYF

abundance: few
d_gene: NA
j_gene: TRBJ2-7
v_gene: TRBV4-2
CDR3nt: TGTGCCAGCAGCCAAGCAGGGCTCGAGCAGTACTTC
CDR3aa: CASSQAGLEQYF

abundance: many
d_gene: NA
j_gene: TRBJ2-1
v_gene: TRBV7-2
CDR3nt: TGTGCCAGCAGCTTAGGCGGAGGGGGACCCCTCAATGAGCAGTTCTTC
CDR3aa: CASSLGGGGPLNEQFF

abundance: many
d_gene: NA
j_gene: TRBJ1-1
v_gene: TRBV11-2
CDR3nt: TGTGCCAGCAGGCCTCCGGGACGGCGGAACACTGAAGCTTTCTTT
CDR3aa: CASRPPGRRNTEAFF

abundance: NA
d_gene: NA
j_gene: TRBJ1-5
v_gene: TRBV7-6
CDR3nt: TGTGCCAGCAGCTTAGCGGTTGGGGGGCTTCAGCCCCAGCATTTT
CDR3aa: CASSLAVGGLQPQHF

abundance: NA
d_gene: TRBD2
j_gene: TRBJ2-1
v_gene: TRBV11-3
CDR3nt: TGTGCCAGCAGCGGGTCTAGCGGGGGGGCCTACAATGAGCAGTTCTTC
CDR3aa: CASSGSSGGAYNEQFF

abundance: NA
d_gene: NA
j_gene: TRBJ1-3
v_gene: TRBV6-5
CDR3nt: TGTGCCAGCAGTTACGGGATTAAGGGTGGAAACACCATATATTTT
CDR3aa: CASSYGIKGGNTIYF

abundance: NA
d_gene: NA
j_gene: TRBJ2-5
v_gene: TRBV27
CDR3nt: TGTGCCAGCAGTCCTCGGGGGCTACTGGAGACCCAGTACTTC
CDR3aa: CASSPRGLLETQYF

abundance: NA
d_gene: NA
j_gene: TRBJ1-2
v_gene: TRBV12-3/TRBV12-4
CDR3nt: TGTGCCAGTGCCCCACTAAGTAACTATGGCTACACCTTC
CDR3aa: CASAPLSNYGYTF

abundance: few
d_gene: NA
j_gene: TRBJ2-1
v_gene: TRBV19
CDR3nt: TGTGCCAGTAACGGGGGCGAATACAATGAGCAGTTCTTC
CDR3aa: CASNGGEYNEQFF

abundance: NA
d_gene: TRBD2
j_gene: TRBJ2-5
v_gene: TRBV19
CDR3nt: TGTGCCAGTACCACCGTAGCGGGGGGCCCCGAGACCCAGTACTTC
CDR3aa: CASTTVAGGPETQYF

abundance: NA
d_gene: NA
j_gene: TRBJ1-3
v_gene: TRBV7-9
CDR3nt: TGTGCCAGCAGTTGGGTAGGGGACACCATATATTTT
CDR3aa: CASSWVGDTIYF

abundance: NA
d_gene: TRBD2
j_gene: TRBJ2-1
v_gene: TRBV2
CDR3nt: TGTGCCAGCAGTGATCTAGCGGGGAGGGAACTTTACAATGAGCAGTTCTTC
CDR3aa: CASSDLAGRELYNEQFF

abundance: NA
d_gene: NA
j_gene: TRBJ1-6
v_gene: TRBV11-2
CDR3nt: TGTGCCAGCAGCCCCAGGGGCAGGATGAATTCACCCCTCCACTTT
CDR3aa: CASSPRGRMNSPLHF

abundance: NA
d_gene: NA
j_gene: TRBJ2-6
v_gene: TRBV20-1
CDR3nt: TGCAGTGCTAGAACGCCCACTGGGGCCAACGTCCTGACTTTC
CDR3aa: CSARTPTGANVLTF

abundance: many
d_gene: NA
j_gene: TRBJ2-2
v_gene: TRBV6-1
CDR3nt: TGTGCCAGCACTAAACAAAGGGCTGCCGGGGAGCTGTTTTTT
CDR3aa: CASTKQRAAGELFF

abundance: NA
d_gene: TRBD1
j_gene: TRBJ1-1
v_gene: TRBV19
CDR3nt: TGTGCCAGTACCCGGACAGGATCCGTGAACACTGAAGCTTTCTTT
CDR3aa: CASTRTGSVNTEAFF

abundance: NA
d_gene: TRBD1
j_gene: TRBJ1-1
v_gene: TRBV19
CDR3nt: TGTGCCAGTAGTCCCCGGGACAGCCTTGAAGCTTTCTTT
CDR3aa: CASSPRDSLEAFF

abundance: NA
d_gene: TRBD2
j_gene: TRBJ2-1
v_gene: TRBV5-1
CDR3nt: TGCGCCAGCAGCACCGGAGCGGGGGGTTCCTACAATGAGCAGTTCTTC
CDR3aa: CASSTGAGGSYNEQFF

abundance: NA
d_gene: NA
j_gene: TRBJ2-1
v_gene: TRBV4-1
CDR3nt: TGCGCCAGCAGCTCCCGGAGGACAGAGCTTTCCTACAATGAGCAGTTCTTC
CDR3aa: CASSSRRTELSYNEQFF

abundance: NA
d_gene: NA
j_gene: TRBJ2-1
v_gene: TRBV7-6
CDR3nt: TGTGCCAGCAGCTCTGATCGGGACAAGACCTACAATGAGCAGTTCTTC
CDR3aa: CASSSDRDKTYNEQFF

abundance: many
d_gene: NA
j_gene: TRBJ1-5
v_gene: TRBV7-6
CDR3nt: TGTGCCAGCAGCTTAGCACAGGGCCCTAATCAGCCCCAGCATTTT
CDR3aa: CASSLAQGPNQPQHF

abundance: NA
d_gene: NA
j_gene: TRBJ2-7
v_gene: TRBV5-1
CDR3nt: TGCGCCAGCAGCCTTTCAGGGGCGCCCAGCTCCTACGAGCAGTACTTC
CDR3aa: CASSLSGAPSSYEQYF

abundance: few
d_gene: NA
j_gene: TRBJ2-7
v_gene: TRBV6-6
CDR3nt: TGTGCCAGCAGTTACTTGACCTACGAGCAGTACTTC
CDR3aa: CASSYLTYEQYF

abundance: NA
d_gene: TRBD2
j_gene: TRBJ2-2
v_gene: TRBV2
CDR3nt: TGTGCCAGCATCCTCCTGGGGGGGTCACACGGGGAGCTGTTTTTT
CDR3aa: CASILLGGSHGELFF

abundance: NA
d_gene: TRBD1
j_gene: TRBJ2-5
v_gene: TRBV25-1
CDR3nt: TGTGCCAGCAGCCAAGGACAGGGGACTTGGAAGACCCAGTACTTC
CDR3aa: CASSQGQGTWKTQYF

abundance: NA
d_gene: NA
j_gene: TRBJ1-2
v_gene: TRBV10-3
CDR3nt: TGTGCCATCAGTGAGTCATCGGGGCCGGGCTACACCTTC
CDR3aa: CAISESSGPGYTF

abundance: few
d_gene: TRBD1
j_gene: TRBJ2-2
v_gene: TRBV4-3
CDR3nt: TGCGCCAGCAGCCAAGATTCACAGGGGTTCACCGGGGAGCTGTTTTTT
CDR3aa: CASSQDSQGFTGELFF

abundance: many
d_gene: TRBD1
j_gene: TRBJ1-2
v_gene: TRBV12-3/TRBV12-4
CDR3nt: TGTGCCAGCAGTACAGGGGTTAACTATGGCTACACCTTC
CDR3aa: CASSTGVNYGYTF

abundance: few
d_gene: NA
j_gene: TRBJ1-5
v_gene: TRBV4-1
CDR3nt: TGCGCCAGCAGCCAAGGAGGGGACGGCATCTATAGCAATCAGCCCCAGCATTTT
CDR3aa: CASSQGGDGIYSNQPQHF